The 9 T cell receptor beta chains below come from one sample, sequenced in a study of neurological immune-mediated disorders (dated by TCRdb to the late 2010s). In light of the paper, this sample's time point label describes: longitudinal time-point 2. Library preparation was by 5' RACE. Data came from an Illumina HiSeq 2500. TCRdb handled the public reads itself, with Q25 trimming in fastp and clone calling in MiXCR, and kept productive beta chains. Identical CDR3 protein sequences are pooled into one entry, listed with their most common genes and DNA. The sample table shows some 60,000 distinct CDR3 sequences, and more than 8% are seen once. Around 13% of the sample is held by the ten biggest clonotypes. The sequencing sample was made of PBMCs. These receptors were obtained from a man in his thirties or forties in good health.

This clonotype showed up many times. CDR3 residues: CSAETTGLTYNEQFF. The CDR3 DNA is TGCAGTGCTGAGACGACGGGACTAACCTACAATGAGCAGTTCTTC. The genes are TRBV20-1 and TRBJ2-1; 7 bases map to TRBD2. CDR1 is DFQATT, CDR2 SNEGSKA, per germline (reference sequence). Losses at the gene ends were 5 bases for V and 2 bases for J; bases not matched to a gene: 9. This CDR3 is built from 15 residues.

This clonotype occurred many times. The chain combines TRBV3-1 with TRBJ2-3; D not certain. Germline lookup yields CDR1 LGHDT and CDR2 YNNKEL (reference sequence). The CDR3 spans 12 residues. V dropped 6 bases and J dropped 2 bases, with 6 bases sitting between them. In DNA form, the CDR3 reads TGTGCCAGCAGTCCCAACACAGATACGCAGTATTTT. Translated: CASSPNTDTQYF.

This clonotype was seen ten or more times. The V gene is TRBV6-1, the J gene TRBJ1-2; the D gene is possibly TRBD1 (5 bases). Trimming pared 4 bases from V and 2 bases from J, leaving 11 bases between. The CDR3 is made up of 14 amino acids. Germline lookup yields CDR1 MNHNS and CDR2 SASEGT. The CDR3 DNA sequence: TGTGCCAGCAGTGTTGGACAACTCAACTATGGCTACACCTTC. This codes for CASSVGQLNYGYTF.

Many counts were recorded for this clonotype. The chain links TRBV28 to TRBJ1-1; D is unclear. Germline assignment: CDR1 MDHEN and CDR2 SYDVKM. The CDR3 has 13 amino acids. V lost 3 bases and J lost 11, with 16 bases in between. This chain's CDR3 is CASSFGQLRVAFF. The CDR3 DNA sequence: TGTGCCAGCAGTTTTGGGCAGTTAAGGGTCGCTTTCTTT.

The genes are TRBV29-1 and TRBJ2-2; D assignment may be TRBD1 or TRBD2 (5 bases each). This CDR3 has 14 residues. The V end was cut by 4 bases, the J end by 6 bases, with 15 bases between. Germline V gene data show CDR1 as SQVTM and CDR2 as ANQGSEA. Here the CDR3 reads CSVAGPGTAGELFF. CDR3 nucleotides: TGCAGCGTTGCAGGTCCAGGGACCGCCGGGGAGCTGTTTTTT.

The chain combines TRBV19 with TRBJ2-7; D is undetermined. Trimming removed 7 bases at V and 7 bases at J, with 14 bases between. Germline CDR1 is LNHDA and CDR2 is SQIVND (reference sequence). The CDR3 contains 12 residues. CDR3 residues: CASKFKFGEQYF. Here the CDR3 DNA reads TGTGCCAGTAAGTTTAAGTTCGGGGAGCAGTACTTC.

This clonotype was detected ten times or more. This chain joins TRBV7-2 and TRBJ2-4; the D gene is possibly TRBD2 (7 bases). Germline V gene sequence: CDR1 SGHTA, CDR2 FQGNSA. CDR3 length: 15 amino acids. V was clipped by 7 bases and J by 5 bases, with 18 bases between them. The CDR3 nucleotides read TGTGCCAGCACCCTTGGTGGGGGGGGCCAAAACATTCAGTACTTC. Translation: CASTLGGGGQNIQYF.

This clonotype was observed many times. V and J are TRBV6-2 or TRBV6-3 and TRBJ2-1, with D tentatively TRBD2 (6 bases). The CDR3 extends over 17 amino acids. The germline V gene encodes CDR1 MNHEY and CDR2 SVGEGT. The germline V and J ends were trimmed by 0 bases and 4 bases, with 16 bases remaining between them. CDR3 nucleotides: TGTGCCAGCAGTTACTCCCCACCAGCGGGCATTTACAATGAGCAGTTCTTC. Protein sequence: CASSYSPPAGIYNEQFF.

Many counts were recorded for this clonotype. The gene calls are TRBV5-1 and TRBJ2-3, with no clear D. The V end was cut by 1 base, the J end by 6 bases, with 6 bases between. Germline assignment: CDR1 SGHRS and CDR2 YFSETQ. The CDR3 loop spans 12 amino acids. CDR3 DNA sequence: TGCGCCAGCAGCTTGTCCGGGGATACGCAGTATTTT. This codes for CASSLSGDTQYF. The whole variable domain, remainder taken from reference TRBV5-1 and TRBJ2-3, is KAGVTQTPRYLIKTRGQQVTLSCSPISGHRSVSWYQQTPGQGLQFLFEYFSETQRNKGNFPGRFSGRQFSNSRSEMNVSTLELGDSALYLCASSLSGDTQYFGPGTRLTVL.